The 11 T cell receptor beta chains below were found in one sample sequenced in a study of T cells in Graves' hyperthyroidism and ophthalmopathy. Amplification yielded TCR beta CDR3 regions, with RNA transcripts as the source. RT-PCR in the first round (using the HTBI primer set) targeted the TCR CDR3. One entry per CDR3 protein, called by TCRdb with MiXCR from the multiplex PCR reads. The sample has about 290,000 distinct CDR3 sequences; around 13% are singletons. Sequenced: blood. These receptors originate from a woman aged 35 to 49 with Graves' hyperthyroidism.

CDR3 sequence reads: CATSDQYSDGEAFF. CDR3 coding DNA: TGTGCCACCAGTGATCAATACTCGGACGGTGAAGCTTTCTTT. The chain is built from TRBV24-1 and TRBJ1-1; D uncertain. Germline-derived CDR1 and CDR2 are KGHDR and SFDVKD. The V end was cut by 3 bases, the J end by 7 bases, with 14 bases between. CDR3 size: 14 residues.

This clonotype was seen ten or more times. The chain combines TRBV2 with TRBJ1-5; D might be TRBD1 (6 bases). There are 17 residues in the CDR3. Germline-derived CDR1 and CDR2 are SNHLY and FYNNEI. Trimming took 2 bases from V and 0 from J, leaving 14 bases between them. The CDR3 DNA reads TGTGCCAGCAGTGAAAGAAAGGGGGGTTATAGCAATCAGCCCCAGCATTTT. It yields the protein CASSERKGGYSNQPQHF.

The V and J genes are TRBV19 and TRBJ2-1; D may be TRBD2 (5 bases). V was shortened by 6 bases and J by 0 bases, with 15 bases between the two germline ends. Per the germline V gene, CDR1 is LNHDA and CDR2 is SQIVND (reference sequence). The CDR3 loop spans 16 amino acids. The DNA of the CDR3 is TGTGCCAGTAGCAAGCTAGCTCCATCCTCCTACAATGAGCAGTTCTTC. Translation gives CASSKLAPSSYNEQFF.

V gene TRBV19 combines with J gene TRBJ2-7, with TRBD2 matching over 7 bases. Per germline, CDR1 LNHDA and CDR2 SQIVND (reference sequence). The length of the CDR3 is 14 residues. With 3 bases clipped from V and 1 base from J, the junction kept 3 bases outside the gene matches. The CDR3 bases are TGTGCCAGTAGTATGGGAGGGAGTTCCTACGAGCAGTACTTC. Translated: CASSMGGSSYEQYF.

This clonotype has at least ten counts. Here the CDR3 DNA reads TGTGCCAGCTCCTTATCGGGACTAGCGGGAGACCCCGGAGATACGCAGTATTTT. Encoded protein: CASSLSGLAGDPGDTQYF. V gene TRBV28 combines with J gene TRBJ2-3, with TRBD2 identical over 14 bases. CDR3 length: 18 residues. Trimming took 8 bases from V and 5 from J; bases not matched to a gene: 15. Germline CDR1 reads MDHEN; CDR2 reads SYDVKM.

CDR3 in amino acids: CASSDTGRTQYF. The CDR3 bases are TGTGCCAGCAGCGACACAGGGAGAACCCAGTACTTC. The chain joins TRBV9 to TRBJ2-5; D possibly corresponds to TRBD1 (6 bases). The germline CDR1 and CDR2 sequences are SGDLS and YYNGEE. Trimming pared 3 bases from V and 8 bases from J, leaving 11 bases between. The CDR3 loop spans 12 amino acids. Filled out from reference TRBV9 and TRBJ2-5, the complete variable domain reads DSGVTQTPKHLITATGQRVTLRCSPRSGDLSVYWYQQSLDQGLQFLIQYYNGEERAKGNILERFSAQQFPDLHSELNLSSLELGDSALYFCASSDTGRTQYFGPGTRLLVL.

This clonotype was seen many times. Here the CDR3 reads CASSEDRVETQYF. CDR3 DNA: TGTGCCAGCAGTGAAGACCGCGTGGAGACCCAGTACTTC. V usage is TRBV6-1 and J usage is TRBJ2-5; D remains ambiguous. CDR3 length equals 13 residues. Germline CDR1 is MNHNS and CDR2 is SASEGT. V dropped 1 base and J dropped 5 bases, with 8 bases sitting between them.

V and J are TRBV6-1 and TRBJ2-2; 9 nucleotides agree with TRBD1. This CDR3 comprises 17 residues. Germline V CDR1 and CDR2: MNHNS, SASEGT. The ends lost 6 bases at V and 5 bases at J; junction bases unmatched: 13. As DNA, the CDR3 is TGTGCCAGCAGCCTGCGCCCGGGACAGGGAAGGACCGGGGAGCTGTTTTTT. Translated, it gives CASSLRPGQGRTGELFF.

This clonotype was counted many times. The chain couples TRBV12-3 or TRBV12-4 to TRBJ1-5; the D is unclear. This CDR3 spans 12 amino acids. Trimming pared 2 bases from V and 5 bases from J, leaving 4 bases between. As DNA, the CDR3 is TGTGCCAGCAGTTTATCGCATCAGCCCCAGCATTTT. Encoded protein: CASSLSHQPQHF.

The CDR3 DNA reads TGTGCCAGCAGTTACGGACAGGGGGACACCGGGGAGCTGTTTTTT. It translates to CASSYGQGDTGELFF. V is TRBV6-2 or TRBV6-3 and J is TRBJ2-2; TRBD1 aligns across 10 bases. V lost 2 bases and J lost 3; bases outside the gene matches: 0. CDR1 and CDR2 from the germline V gene are MNHEY and SVGEGT. The CDR3 length is 15 residues.

This clonotype was detected many times. The gene calls are TRBV18 and TRBJ1-2; no clear D gene. The CDR3 consists of 13 residues. Germline V gives CDR1 KGHSH, CDR2 LQKENI. V shed 3 bases and J shed 3 bases, with 8 bases lying between them. CDR3 in amino acids: CASSPRLDYGYTF. As DNA, the CDR3 is TGTGCCAGCTCACCTCGGCTAGACTATGGCTACACCTTC.